Following are 8 T cell receptor beta chains from one sample sequenced in a study of OX40 agonist ivuxolimab in advanced cancers. Profiled with immunoSEQ multiplex PCR; TCRdb holds only in-frame clones, not every one. The sample lists approximately 57,000 clones; 88% were seen once. Sequenced material: CD4+ or CD8+ T cells sorted from blood, taken in a trial of the OX40 agonist ivuxolimab. The receptors were sampled from an adult with an advanced solid tumor such as melanoma, head and neck, liver or kidney cancer.

A note on this clone: The sample holds other DNA sequences that translate to the same CDR3. V usage is TRBV28 and J usage is TRBJ2-7; D ambiguous. Germline assignment: CDR1 MDHEN and CDR2 SYDVKM. The CDR3 is made up of 9 amino acids. Trimming cost V 8 bases and J 4 bases, with 3 bases left between them. In DNA, the CDR3 is TGTGCCAGCGGATACGAGCAGTACTTC. Its translation: CASGYEQYF.

The J gene is TRBJ1-2, the V gene TRBV2, with D perhaps TRBD1 (5 bases). This CDR3 has 12 amino acids. V lost 4 bases and J lost 3, with 6 bases in between. Germline CDR1 reads SNHLY; CDR2 reads FYNNEI. CDR3 sequence reads: CASSVTDYGYTF. The CDR3 DNA reads TGTGCCAGCAGTGTGACAGACTATGGCTACACCTTC. Based on the CDR3 plus reference TRBV2 and TRBJ1-2, the full variable domain is EPEVTQTPSHQVTQMGQEVILRCVPISNHLYFYWYRQILGQKVEFLVSFYNNEISEKSEIFDDQFSVERPDGSNFTLKIRSTKLEDSAMYFCASSVTDYGYTFGSGTRLTVV.

V usage is TRBV6-1 and J usage is TRBJ2-1, with D hard to call. This CDR3 has 18 amino acids. The germline V gene has CDR1 MNHNS and CDR2 SASEGT. Trimming took 1 base from V and 0 from J, leaving 16 bases between them. CDR3 sequence (DNA): TGTGCCAGCAGTGAAGAGTGGCTACCAGAGTTCTCCTACAATGAGCAGTTCTTC. Its protein product is CASSEEWLPEFSYNEQFF.

The chain links TRBV7-9 to TRBJ1-1; a weak D match, TRBD1 (6 bases). This CDR3 has 14 amino acids. Trimming shortened V by 2 bases and J by 1 base, and 8 bases separated the two germline ends. The germline gives CDR1 SEHNR, CDR2 FQNEAQ (reference sequence). The CDR3 sequence is CASSLTGKNTEAFF. The CDR3 DNA follows: TGTGCCAGCAGCTTAACAGGGAAGAACACTGAAGCTTTCTTT.

This sequence joins TRBV30 and TRBJ2-7; D may be TRBD1 (6 bases). V lost 3 bases and J lost 6, with 18 bases in between. The CDR3 is made up of 14 amino acids. The germline CDR1 and CDR2 sequences are GTSNPN and SVGIG (reference sequence). The CDR3 is CAWRKEAGQREQYF. The CDR3 nucleotides are TGTGCCTGGAGAAAAGAGGCTGGACAGCGCGAGCAGTACTTC.

This clone has a handful of counts. The J gene is TRBJ1-5, the V gene TRBV4-1; no reliable D call. V was pared by 3 bases and J by 2 bases, with 8 bases between. Germline V gene lookup returns CDR1 MGHRA and CDR2 YSYEKL. The CDR3 consists of 14 residues. CDR3 DNA sequence: TGCGCCAGCAGCCATGAGGGTGGCAATCAGCCCCAGCATTTT. Encoded protein: CASSHEGGNQPQHF.

The chain employs TRBV7-9 and TRBJ2-2, with D maybe TRBD1 (5 bases). The CDR3 length is 15 residues. The V end lost 0 bases, the J end lost 4 bases, and 9 bases lay between the germline ends. CDR1 is SEHNR, CDR2 FQNEAQ, per germline (reference sequence). The CDR3 DNA reads TGTGCCAGCAGCTTAGCTGCAGGGCTCACCGGGGAGCTGTTTTTT. Translated: CASSLAAGLTGELFF.

The rearrangement uses TRBV19 and TRBJ2-1; TRBD2 might be the D (5 bases). Germline loops: CDR1 LNHDA, CDR2 SQIVND (reference sequence). With 6 bases removed from V and 7 bases from J, the gap between germline ends came to 22 bases. The CDR3 spans 16 residues. The CDR3 sequence is CASSWSSSRERNEQFF. CDR3 DNA sequence: TGTGCCAGTAGCTGGAGTAGCTCAAGGGAGAGGAATGAGCAGTTCTTC.